The table lists the clone carrying this T cell receptor (beta chain) with a few counts. Its target is unknown. This sample is part of a study of CD8+CD57+ T cells in acquired aplastic anemia. Study in general: Roughly 3.2 ug was the average amount of DNA from sorted CD4+ and CD8+ cells. The study's findings and limits: Both patients and controls carried the same twenty-nine CD8+ CDR3 sequences. A significant difference in CD8+ Simpson's diversity between patients and controls was not found.

The CDR3 covers 16 residues. The trim removed 4 bases at V and 0 bases at J, leaving 6 bases unmatched. Previously, flow cytometry had revealed CD8+CD57+ cell expansion in the patients chosen for sequencing. Blood came from patients not yet given any therapy. The use of genomic DNA as template underpinned the TCR beta VDJ and CDR3 profiling. TCRdb itself ran the reads through MiXCR, one entry per CDR3 protein. The data show around 220,000 distinct CDR3 sequences, less than 60% seen once. Sequencing input: sorted CD4+, CD8+, or CD8+CD57+ T cells (not recorded which) from PBMCs. This clonotype was obtained from a human donor with aplastic anemia. The chain couples TRBV12-3 or TRBV12-4 to TRBJ1-1, with TRBD1 matching over 9 bases. The CDR3 is CASSSQGAGMNTEAFF. The CDR3 DNA reads TGTGCCAGCAGTTCACAGGGGGCGGGCATGAACACTGAAGCTTTCTTT.